Sequencing of this T cell receptor beta chain was carried out in a study of cytomegalovirus exposure and HLA in healthy donors. The PCR employed 60 Vbeta primers together with 13 Jbeta primers. Only in-frame clones appear in the TCRdb table, and some are missing; sequencing was by immunoSEQ multiplex PCR. The table has 89,000 or so clones, roughly 80% seen once; the top ten hold roughly 2%. The CDR3 contains 16 residues. In germline, CDR1 is MDHEN, CDR2 SYDVKM. J lost 2 bases, V lost 5 bases, and 11 bases had no gene match. The sequence was collected from a boy between 10 and 17 years old in good health and CMV-seronegative. The rearrangement uses TRBV28 and TRBJ1-1; 7 bases map to TRBD1. Sequences were obtained from PBMCs. The CDR3 loop reads CASSLKTGWGNTEAFF. CDR3 sequence (DNA): TGTGCCAGCAGTCTCAAGACAGGGTGGGGAAACACTGAAGCTTTCTTT.